Listed here are 6 T cell receptor beta chains from one sample, sequenced in a study of blood T cell repertoires in COVID-19. Measured with immunoSEQ multiplex PCR; TCRdb has only the in-frame clones, and not every one. The top ten clones hold approximately 8% of a sample with over 150,000 clones, 60% to 85% of them seen once. The sequenced sample was peripheral blood. Source of these receptors: a man in his sixties with acute or convalescent COVID-19.

The chain joins TRBV12-3 or TRBV12-4 to TRBJ2-1, with D unresolved. V was trimmed by 8 bases and J by 4 bases, leaving 9 bases between them. The CDR3 loop spans 12 amino acids. In nucleotides, the CDR3 is TGTGCCAGCTCCCCAGGTTACAATGAGCAGTTCTTC. It specifies CASSPGYNEQFF.

The V and J genes are TRBV30 and TRBJ1-6; 8 bases map to TRBD1. CDR1 is GTSNPN and CDR2 is SVGIG in the germline V gene (reference sequence). J gave up 3 bases and V 0 bases, and 1 base lay outside the gene matches. The CDR3 is 15 amino acids. The CDR3 nucleotides read TGTGCCTGGAGTGTCGGACAGGGCTATAATTCACCCCTCCACTTT. Translation gives CAWSVGQGYNSPLHF.

The chain uses TRBV5-1 and TRBJ1-3; D might be TRBD1 (5 bases). Germline CDR1 SGHRS, CDR2 YFSETQ. The CDR3 runs 15 residues. V lost 7 bases to trimming and J lost 4 bases, with 18 bases between them. The CDR3 protein is CASGPTGRAGNTIYF. CDR3 DNA sequence: TGCGCCAGCGGCCCCACAGGCAGGGCCGGAAACACCATATATTTT.

The chain employs TRBV19 and TRBJ2-7, with D possibly matching TRBD2 (5 bases). The germline V gene encodes CDR1 LNHDA and CDR2 SQIVND (reference sequence). Trimming shortened V by 1 base and J by 1 base, and 8 bases separated the two germline ends. CDR3 length: 14 amino acids. CDR3 sequence: CASSIGTLSYEQYF. The DNA for the CDR3 is TGTGCCAGTAGTATAGGGACTTTATCCTACGAGCAGTACTTC. The full variable domain, completed using reference TRBV19 and TRBJ2-7, is DGGITQSPKYLFRKEGQNVTLSCEQNLNHDAMYWYRQDPGQGLRLIYYSQIVNDFQKGDIAEGYSVSREKKESFPLTVTSAQKNPTAFYLCASSIGTLSYEQYFGPGTRLTVT.

The V and J genes are TRBV6-6 and TRBJ1-4; maybe TRBD1 (6 bases). The CDR3 runs to 16 residues. V was pared by 0 bases and J by 4 bases, with 12 bases between. From germline, CDR1 is MNHNY and CDR2 SVGAGI (reference sequence). The CDR3 sequence: CASSYSNTGNNEKLFF. CDR3 bases: TGTGCCAGCAGTTACTCTAATACAGGGAATAATGAAAAACTGTTTTTT.

This sequence joins TRBV5-6 and TRBJ2-1; 11 bases line up with TRBD1. The germline V gene encodes CDR1 SGHDT and CDR2 YYEEEE. V was pared by 4 bases and J by 3 bases, with 6 bases of the junction left unmatched. The CDR3 has 16 amino acids. The CDR3 spells CASSLRTGGLYNEQFF. CDR3 bases: TGTGCCAGCAGCCTACGGACAGGGGGCCTCTACAATGAGCAGTTCTTC.